Listed here are 5 T cell receptor beta chains from one sample, sequenced in a study of tumor and adjacent non-tumor tissue in lung cancer. The library came from three nested PCR rounds adapted from ARM-PCR protocols. Each CDR3 protein gets one entry after TCRdb re-called the multiplex PCR reads with MiXCR. This sample carries under 95,000 distinct CDR3 sequences, just over 65% of them seen once, and the ten largest clones take approximately 20%. No cell sorting was done before RNA was extracted from the tissue. The sequencing sample was made of lung tumor tissue. The receptors originated from a man in his sixties with non-small cell lung cancer.

As concerns this clonotype: This may come from a read error, since a much larger clone is one base off. No conserved phenylalanine or tryptophan ends this CDR3, so it is likely a read error. The V and J genes are TRBV13 and TRBJ2-5; D not certain. This CDR3 spans 14 amino acids. V lost 6 bases and J lost 5, with 16 bases in between. CDR1 is PRHDT, CDR2 FYEKMQ, per germline (reference sequence). The CDR3 loop is CASRLFTTRETQYL. The CDR3 DNA reads as TGTGCCAGCAGGCTCTTTACGACACGGGAGACCCAGTACCTC.

Concerning this clonotype itself: The junction does not match germline at one end; this may be a read error. V usage is TRBV14 and J usage is TRBJ2-1; no firm D call. Germline V CDR1 and CDR2: SGHDN, FVKESK. The CDR3 sequence is 13 residues long. The DNA of the CDR3 is TGTGCCAGCACCTCTAACTTAAACAAAGAGCAGTTCTTC. Protein sequence: CASTSNLNKEQFF. Drawing the rest from reference TRBV14 and TRBJ2-1, the complete variable domain is EAGVTQFPSHSVIEKGQTVTLRCDPISGHDNLYWYRRVMGKEIKFLLHFVKESKQDESGMPNNRFLAERTGGTYSTLKVQPAELEDSGVYFCASTSNLNKEQFFGPGTRLTVL.

This clonotype was counted many times. J is TRBJ1-5 and V is TRBV12-3 or TRBV12-4; D perhaps matches TRBD1 (5 bases). Trimming left V 4 bases short and J 4 bases short, with 11 bases between. CDR3 length: 14 amino acids. This chain's CDR3 is CASSSEGPNQPQHF. CDR3 in DNA: TGTGCCAGCAGTTCAGAGGGGCCGAATCAGCCCCAGCATTTT.

This clonotype has more than one count but fewer than ten. The chain recombines TRBV19 with TRBJ2-2, with D maybe TRBD2 (5 bases). This CDR3 has 16 residues. Germline CDR1 reads LNHDA; CDR2 reads SQIVND (reference sequence). V was pared by 6 bases and J by 6 bases, with 20 bases between. The CDR3 DNA is TGTGCCAGTAGGATTGGGAGAGGCCAACATCCCGGGGAGCTGTTTTTT. The encoded protein is CASRIGRGQHPGELFF.

This sequence joins TRBV5-1 and TRBJ1-1; 7 bases are a match to TRBD1. J lost 1 base, V lost 3 bases, and 6 bases had no gene match. CDR3 length: 15 amino acids. Germline V gives CDR1 SGHRS, CDR2 YFSETQ. CDR3 sequence reads: CASSSRQGANTEAFF. The CDR3 nucleotides read TGCGCCAGCAGCTCTCGACAGGGCGCGAACACTGAAGCTTTCTTT.